This T cell receptor (beta chain) was observed in a study of T cells expressing NK-cell markers. TCRdb re-called the 5' RACE reads and gives one entry per CDR3 protein, without DNA. The listing contains around 550,000 distinct CDR3 sequences. This CDR3 is 15 amino acids long. Germline lookup yields CDR1 MGHRA and CDR2 YSYEKL. The receptor was isolated from a man between 18 and 29 years old in good health. Sequenced input: blood T cells: a sorted CD56 or NKG2C T cell subset, CD4+ or CD8+ T cells, or bulk PBMC T cells (not recorded which). The chain links TRBV4-1 to TRBJ1-4; TCRdb selects TRBD1, and the lack of DNA leaves this call unchecked. CDR3 residues: CASSQDPGGNEKLFF.